This T cell receptor (beta chain) originates from a study of cytomegalovirus exposure and HLA in healthy donors. The study's findings and limits: It was reported that the classifier diagnosed cytomegalovirus status with high specificity and sensitivity in both the original and validation cohorts. In an earlier analysis, productive rearrangement rates for most beta V segments clustered near 87% or 30%.

Both 60 Vbeta primers and 13 Jbeta primers went into the PCR. Method: immunoSEQ multiplex PCR; TCRdb's copy keeps in-frame clones and lacks some. The sample holds fewer than 250,000 clones, approximately 88% seen once. There are a few counts of this clone. Its antigen is currently unknown. Material: PBMCs. The receptor's source is a boy aged 2 to 10 in good health and CMV-seronegative.

DNA for the CDR3: TGTGCCAGCAGGGGCCTGTACTACGAGCAGTACTTC. Protein product: CASRGLYYEQYF. The chain joins TRBV2 to TRBJ2-7; D not resolved. Trimming stripped 6 bases from V and 3 bases from J, with 9 bases between. The germline V gene has CDR1 SNHLY and CDR2 FYNNEI. The length of the CDR3 is 12 residues.